The 26 T cell receptor beta chains below all came from one sample that was sequenced in a study of cytomegalovirus exposure and HLA in healthy donors. Assay used: immunoSEQ multiplex PCR; TCRdb lists only in-frame clones, some missing. The sample lists about 160,000 clones; about 85% were seen once. The sequenced material came from PBMCs. The receptors shown here come from a man younger than 40 in good health and CMV-seropositive.

The table lists this clone with a count of one. The chain is built from TRBV5-1 and TRBJ2-3, with 9 bases identical to TRBD2. The junction had 4 bases not matched to a gene; V was cut back by 4 bases and J by 4 bases. The CDR3 contains 14 residues. The germline V gene has CDR1 SGHRS and CDR2 YFSETQ. CDR3 amino acids: CASSLGLASDTQYF. CDR3 coding DNA: TGCGCCAGCAGCCTTGGACTAGCGTCAGATACGCAGTATTTT.

The chain links TRBV4-1 to TRBJ2-7; TRBD2 matches 14 bases. The CDR3 contains 15 residues. Trimming at V came to 4 bases and at J to 5 bases, leaving 4 bases not matched to a gene. Germline V gives CDR1 MGHRA, CDR2 YSYEKL. The CDR3 loop reads CASSRPGLAGDEQYF. The CDR3 nucleotides are TGCGCCAGCAGCCGACCGGGACTAGCGGGGGACGAGCAGTACTTC.

The chain recombines TRBV27 with TRBJ2-7; the match to TRBD1 covers 8 bases. V shed 3 bases and J 3 bases; nucleotides not matched to a gene: 7. This CDR3 has 15 residues. Germline lookup yields CDR1 MNHEY and CDR2 SMNVEV (reference sequence). CDR3 in amino acids: CASSFSGGVFYEQYF. Written as DNA, the CDR3 is TGTGCCAGCAGTTTTTCAGGGGGCGTTTTCTACGAGCAGTACTTC.

The J gene is TRBJ2-3, the V gene TRBV27; 8 bases are a match to TRBD2. V was clipped by 5 bases and J by 5 bases; unmatched bases: 12. CDR1 is MNHEY and CDR2 is SMNVEV in the germline V gene (reference sequence). This CDR3 spans 16 amino acids. CDR3 in amino acids: CASSPRAGGGGDTQYF. The CDR3 DNA sequence: TGTGCCAGCAGTCCCCGGGCGGGGGGAGGTGGAGATACGCAGTATTTT.

This chain joins TRBV4-3 and TRBJ2-7; D is perhaps TRBD2 (5 bases). Germline V gene data show CDR1 as LGHNA and CDR2 as YSLEER. Trimming left V 0 bases short and J 6 bases short, with 15 bases between. There are 15 residues in the CDR3. CDR3 residues: CASSQEKLPGGEQYF. The CDR3 DNA reads as TGCGCCAGCAGCCAAGAAAAACTCCCAGGAGGCGAGCAGTACTTC.

The CDR3 reads CASSYSSGSRGEAFF. CDR3 nucleotide sequence: TGTGCCAGCAGTTACTCATCGGGGTCTCGGGGTGAAGCTTTCTTT. The rearrangement joins TRBV6-5 to TRBJ1-1; the D is unclear. CDR3 length: 15 residues. Germline CDR1 MNHEY, CDR2 SVGAGI. The V gene lost 0 bases and the J gene lost 7 bases, with 15 bases spanning the gap.

This chain connects TRBV15 to TRBJ2-6; D perhaps matches TRBD2 (6 bases). Germline V gene data show CDR1 as LNHNV and CDR2 as YYDKDF (reference sequence). The ends were cut back, 1 base at V and 4 bases at J, with 11 bases in the middle. The CDR3 spans 16 residues. The CDR3 loop reads CATSRGRAYGANVLTF. CDR3 sequence (DNA): TGTGCCACCAGCAGAGGGAGGGCGTACGGGGCCAACGTCCTGACTTTC.

The chain uses TRBV7-2 and TRBJ2-2; the D gene is possibly TRBD2 (5 bases). The CDR3 spans 18 residues. Trimming stripped 0 bases from V and 6 bases from J, with 20 bases between. The germline CDR1 and CDR2 sequences are SGHTA and FQGNSA. The CDR3 region is CASSLAGRVIVIPGELFF. The CDR3 DNA follows: TGTGCCAGCAGCTTAGCGGGGAGAGTGATTGTAATACCCGGGGAGCTGTTTTTT.

The gene calls are TRBV4-1 and TRBJ1-4; 10 bases align to TRBD1. This CDR3 is built from 15 residues. J was trimmed by 7 bases and V by 4 bases; bases with no gene match: 6. The germline V gene has CDR1 MGHRA and CDR2 YSYEKL. CDR3 DNA sequence: TGCGCCAGCAGCCGGAGGGACAGGGGACCTGAAAAACTGTTTTTT. It yields the protein CASSRRDRGPEKLFF.

The gene calls are TRBV27 and TRBJ1-5; 7 nucleotides line up with TRBD1. The J segment lost 3 bases and the V segment lost 5 bases, leaving 4 bases of the junction unmatched. The CDR3 consists of 14 residues. Germline V gene sequence: CDR1 MNHEY, CDR2 SMNVEV (reference sequence). The CDR3 DNA sequence: TGTGCCAGCAGTCCAACAGGGGCCAATCAGCCCCAGCATTTT. The encoded protein is CASSPTGANQPQHF.

The rearrangement links TRBV5-1 to TRBJ2-1, with a tentative D call TRBD2 (5 bases). The CDR3 sequence is 12 residues long. The V and J ends lost 4 bases and 9 bases respectively, with 11 bases between them. In germline, CDR1 is SGHRS, CDR2 YFSETQ. In DNA, the CDR3 is TGCGCCAGCAGCCCCTTTGGGAGTGAGCAGTTCTTC. Translated, it gives CASSPFGSEQFF.

The chain is built from TRBV11-2 and TRBJ2-2, with no clear D. V lost 3 bases and J 5 bases, leaving 7 bases between the germline ends. The CDR3 length is 13 residues. Germline CDR1 and CDR2: SGHAT and FQNNGV. The CDR3 nucleotides read TGTGCCAGCAGCTTTTACAGTACCGGGGAGCTGTTTTTT. Translated: CASSFYSTGELFF.

The J gene is TRBJ1-4, the V gene TRBV6-5, with D unresolved. Looked up from germline, CDR1 is MNHEY and CDR2 is SVGAGI. This CDR3 comprises 15 residues. V gave up 0 bases and J gave up 7 bases, with 12 bases separating them. The CDR3 loop is CASSYSGTPGEKLFF. In DNA form, the CDR3 reads TGTGCCAGCAGTTACTCGGGTACGCCGGGTGAAAAACTGTTTTTT.

The chain combines TRBV11-3 with TRBJ2-3; possibly TRBD2 for D (7 bases). Trimming cost V 3 bases and J 4 bases, with 14 bases left between them. This CDR3 region has 15 residues. Germline-derived CDR1 and CDR2 are SGHNT and YENEEA. The CDR3 nucleotides are TGTGCCAGCAGCTTGGGGGGGCCGAGCCCAGATACGCAGTATTTT. It is translated as CASSLGGPSPDTQYF.

V is TRBV14 and J is TRBJ2-1; 12 bases are shared with TRBD2. This CDR3 spans 16 amino acids. Germline CDR1 reads SGHDN; CDR2 reads FVKESK. V was pared by 1 base and J by 3 bases, with 1 base of the junction left unmatched. Here the CDR3 reads CASSQVGLAGYNEQFF. The CDR3 DNA sequence: TGTGCCAGCAGCCAAGTGGGACTAGCGGGCTACAATGAGCAGTTCTTC.

V and J are TRBV4-1 and TRBJ2-7, with 9 positions matching TRBD2. Germline assignment: CDR1 MGHRA and CDR2 YSYEKL. The CDR3 covers 16 residues. The J segment lost 0 bases and the V segment lost 8 bases, leaving 11 bases of the junction unmatched. As DNA, the CDR3 is TGCGCCAGCGCCTTAAATTTAGCGGGGGTCTCCTACGAGCAGTACTTC. The encoded protein is CASALNLAGVSYEQYF.

The J gene is TRBJ2-5, the V gene TRBV4-2; the match to TRBD2 covers 10 bases. The germline V gene has CDR1 LGHNA and CDR2 YNFKEQ. The CDR3 is 18 amino acids. Losses at the gene ends were 1 base for V and 4 bases for J; bases not matched to a gene: 12. DNA for the CDR3: TGTGCCAGCAGCCAAGTGAAAGAAAGCGGGGGGGCAGGAGAGACCCAGTACTTC. Amino acid sequence: CASSQVKESGGAGETQYF.

The rearrangement uses TRBV2 and TRBJ1-2; D may be TRBD1 (6 bases). Looked up from germline, CDR1 is SNHLY and CDR2 is FYNNEI. The ends were cut back, 5 bases at V and 6 bases at J, with 19 bases in the middle. The CDR3 loop spans 15 amino acids. In DNA form, the CDR3 reads TGTGCCAGCAGTCCCCGGCCAGGAGGGGGGGATGGCTACACCTTC. This encodes CASSPRPGGGDGYTF.

The chain links TRBV5-1 to TRBJ2-3, with 8 bases that match TRBD1. The CDR3 has 14 residues. V lost 4 bases to trimming and J lost 4 bases; unmatched junction nucleotides: 5. Germline lookup yields CDR1 SGHRS and CDR2 YFSETQ. CDR3 in DNA: TGCGCCAGCAGCGAAGGGACAGGCGCAGATACGCAGTATTTT. It yields the protein CASSEGTGADTQYF.

This sequence joins TRBV7-8 and TRBJ2-5; the D is unclear. Germline V CDR1 and CDR2: SGHVS, FQNEAQ. The CDR3 totals 12 residues. The V end was cut by 0 bases, the J end by 5 bases, with 4 bases between. CDR3 sequence reads: CASSLARETQYF. The CDR3 bases are TGTGCCAGCAGCTTAGCGCGGGAGACCCAGTACTTC.

The chain uses TRBV11-2 and TRBJ1-6, with D uncertain. The V gene's germline CDR1 is SGHAT and CDR2 FQNNGV. This CDR3 spans 15 amino acids. Trimming pared 1 base from V and 6 bases from J, leaving 10 bases between. The CDR3 reads CASSLGSGINSPLHF. The DNA for the CDR3 is TGTGCCAGCAGCTTAGGGTCGGGGATTAATTCACCCCTCCACTTT.

The chain uses TRBV7-2 and TRBJ2-5, with 7 bases identical to TRBD2. V shed 2 bases and J 4 bases; nucleotides not matched to a gene: 10. CDR3 size: 16 residues. Germline CDR1 is SGHTA and CDR2 is FQGNSA. The CDR3 loop is CASSLSAIAGLETQYF. CDR3 bases: TGTGCCAGCAGCTTATCGGCGATAGCGGGTCTAGAGACCCAGTACTTC.

The V gene is TRBV7-8, the J gene TRBJ2-7, with 10 positions matching TRBD1. J lost 2 bases, V lost 4 bases, and 5 bases had no gene match. CDR3 size: 15 residues. Germline CDR1 SGHVS, CDR2 FQNEAQ. The chain's CDR3 is CASSSHGQGAYEQYF. CDR3 sequence (DNA): TGTGCCAGCAGCTCCCACGGACAGGGGGCCTACGAGCAGTACTTC.

V is TRBV11-2 and J is TRBJ2-5; perhaps TRBD2 as D (5 bases). Deletions cut 3 bases from V and 1 base from J, with 12 bases between. The CDR3 length is 15 residues. Germline-derived CDR1 and CDR2 are SGHAT and FQNNGV. The CDR3 is CASSFGRRVQETQYF. Here the CDR3 DNA reads TGTGCCAGCAGCTTTGGGAGACGCGTCCAAGAGACCCAGTACTTC.

This chain joins TRBV5-1 and TRBJ1-3; D uncertain. Germline V gene sequence: CDR1 SGHRS, CDR2 YFSETQ. The CDR3 runs to 15 residues. Deletions cut 3 bases from V and 0 bases from J, with 10 bases between. The CDR3 coding sequence is TGCGCCAGCAGCTCATTCCTGAGCTCTGGAAACACCATATATTTT. This encodes CASSSFLSSGNTIYF.

V is TRBV7-2 and J is TRBJ1-2; TRBD1 agrees at 9 bases. V was clipped by 4 bases and J by 2 bases; unmatched bases: 2. Germline V gene data show CDR1 as SGHTA and CDR2 as FQGNSA. The CDR3 contains 14 residues. In DNA form, the CDR3 reads TGTGCCAGCAGCTCCGGACAGGGGAACTATGGCTACACCTTC. Encoded protein: CASSSGQGNYGYTF. The full variable domain, with the rest looked up from reference TRBV7-2 and TRBJ1-2, is GAGVSQSPSNKVTEKGKDVELRCDPISGHTALYWYRQSLGQGLEFLIYFQGNSAPDKSGLPSDRFSAERTGGSVSTLTIQRTQQEDSAVYLCASSSGQGNYGYTFGSGTRLTVV.